Following are 2 T cell receptor beta chains from one sample sequenced in a study of cytomegalovirus exposure and HLA in healthy donors. The PCR used 60 Vbeta and 13 Jbeta primers. Sequenced by immunoSEQ multiplex PCR; TCRdb stores in-frame clones only, minus some. There are fewer than 80,000 clones in the sample; 79% occur only once, and roughly 2.5% lies in the top ten. Sequenced material: PBMCs. The receptor set was obtained from a man under 40 in good health and CMV-seronegative.

The chain couples TRBV18 to TRBJ2-3; D might be TRBD2 (5 bases). CDR3 size: 15 residues. V was trimmed by 6 bases and J by 3 bases, leaving 16 bases between them. Germline CDR1 reads KGHSH; CDR2 reads LQKENI. CDR3 loop: CASSRFETNTDTQYF. DNA for the CDR3: TGTGCCAGCTCGCGATTCGAGACTAATACAGATACGCAGTATTTT.

The J gene is TRBJ1-1, the V gene TRBV5-1; a weak D match, TRBD1 (5 bases). This CDR3 has 15 residues. CDR1 and CDR2 (germline): SGHRS, YFSETQ. V dropped 0 bases and J dropped 2 bases, with 11 bases sitting between them. CDR3 loop: CASSLEQGLNTEAFF. The CDR3 DNA reads as TGCGCCAGCAGCTTGGAGCAGGGCCTCAACACTGAAGCTTTCTTT.